The next 25 T cell receptor beta chains were all read from a single sample in a study of HIV-infected patients and healthy controls. Alpha and beta constant-region primers primed reverse transcription of around 550 ng RNA. Separate chain-specific third strand synthesis with multiplexing indices produced the alpha and beta libraries. TCRdb processed the 5' RACE reads anew with MiXCR; each CDR3 protein has one entry. The table lists approximately 6,600 distinct CDR3 sequences, roughly a tenth of them singletons. Roughly three months, about 14 weeks, into antiretroviral therapy, follow-up blood was collected. No cell fractionation was done, so the repertoire covers all unsorted peripheral blood T cells. The sequencing used blood, collected during antiretroviral therapy. These receptors all stem from an adult with HIV infection.

This clonotype is labeled as medium-sized. The chain carries TRBV7-9 and TRBJ2-3; D ambiguous. The V end was cut by 2 bases, the J end by 2 bases, with 11 bases between. The germline V gene has CDR1 SEHNR and CDR2 FQNEAQ (reference sequence). CDR3 length: 15 amino acids. The CDR3 nucleotides are TGTGCCAGCAGCTTACTGAAAACACTCACAGATACGCAGTATTTT. It is translated as CASSLLKTLTDTQYF.

The gene calls are TRBV7-2 and TRBJ1-6; D remains ambiguous. Germline V gives CDR1 SGHTA, CDR2 FQGNSA. Trimming cost V 4 bases and J 1 base, with 8 bases left between them. This CDR3 is built from 15 residues. CDR3 in amino acids: CASSSLGSYNSPLHF. The DNA for the CDR3 is TGTGCCAGCAGCTCCCTAGGGTCCTATAATTCACCCCTCCACTTT.

Relative to its sample, this clonotype is medium-sized. The chain is built from TRBV7-9 and TRBJ2-4; D may be TRBD2 (5 bases). V was clipped by 5 bases and J by 1 base, with 18 bases between them. Per germline, CDR1 SEHNR and CDR2 FQNEAQ (reference sequence). The CDR3 consists of 17 residues. In DNA form, the CDR3 reads TGTGCCAGCAGCCCACCCGCCGGAGGCTTTGCCAAAAACATTCAGTACTTC. Its protein is CASSPPAGGFAKNIQYF.

This clonotype was seen many times. This chain joins TRBV6-5 and TRBJ1-4, with D uncertain. Germline lookup yields CDR1 MNHEY and CDR2 SVGAGI. V was shortened by 2 bases and J by 4 bases, with 17 bases between the two germline ends. This CDR3 region has 17 residues. In nucleotides, the CDR3 is TGTGCCAGCAGTTACGGGAGCTGGGAGCTGGGTAATGAAAAACTGTTTTTT. This codes for CASSYGSWELGNEKLFF.

This clonotype rates as medium-sized. V and J are TRBV20-1 and TRBJ1-5; the D is unclear. Trimming removed 0 bases from V and 7 bases from J, with 7 bases in between. This CDR3 region has 12 residues. Germline V lookup: CDR1 DFQATT, CDR2 SNEGSKA (reference sequence). The CDR3 loop reads CSARDVGQPQHF. The CDR3 DNA follows: TGCAGTGCTAGAGATGTCGGGCAGCCCCAGCATTTT.

This clonotype showed up many times. The genes are TRBV27 and TRBJ2-6; D is uncertain. Trimming took off 3 bases at V and 4 bases at J, with 19 bases between the two ends. Looked up from germline, CDR1 is MNHEY and CDR2 is SMNVEV (reference sequence). The CDR3 is 18 residues long. CDR3 bases: TGTGCCAGCAGTTTCCGGTCGGTCCTTCAAACGGGGGCCAACGTCCTGACTTTC. Amino acids: CASSFRSVLQTGANVLTF.

This clonotype has just a few counts. The chain carries TRBV5-1 and TRBJ2-1; possibly TRBD2 for D (6 bases). This CDR3 has 15 residues. V dropped 0 bases and J dropped 1 base, with 8 bases sitting between them. Germline V CDR1 and CDR2: SGHRS, YFSETQ. The DNA of the CDR3 is TGCGCCAGCAGCTTGGGGGACTTATCCTACAATGAGCAGTTCTTC. Translating it yields CASSLGDLSYNEQFF. Based on the CDR3 plus reference TRBV5-1 and TRBJ2-1, the full variable domain is KAGVTQTPRYLIKTRGQQVTLSCSPISGHRSVSWYQQTPGQGLQFLFEYFSETQRNKGNFPGRFSGRQFSNSRSEMNVSTLELGDSALYLCASSLGDLSYNEQFFGPGTRLTVL.

This clonotype rates as medium-sized. The chain employs TRBV19 and TRBJ1-1, with TRBD1 as a possible D gene (6 bases). The ends were cut back, 7 bases at V and 3 bases at J, with 12 bases in the middle. The CDR3 loop spans 13 amino acids. The germline V gene encodes CDR1 LNHDA and CDR2 SQIVND (reference sequence). CDR3 sequence: CASISGAYTEAFF. As DNA, the CDR3 is TGTGCCAGTATTTCGGGGGCGTACACTGAAGCTTTCTTT.

This clonotype has at least ten counts. The chain combines TRBV29-1 with TRBJ2-3; 15 bases fit TRBD2. Germline trimming cut 6 bases from V and 4 bases from J; bases unmatched to any gene: 17. Germline V gives CDR1 SQVTM, CDR2 ANQGSEA. The CDR3 is made up of 19 amino acids. CDR3 coding DNA: TGCAGCGTCGACACCGTGGGACTAGCGGGGGGTTTTGGGGCAGATACGCAGTATTTT. Translation gives CSVDTVGLAGGFGADTQYF.

This clonotype was recorded at least ten times. This rearrangement joins TRBV7-2 to TRBJ1-6; 7 positions agree with TRBD1. Germline loops: CDR1 SGHTA, CDR2 FQGNSA. The V segment lost 1 base and the J segment 4 bases; nucleotides outside the gene matches: 4. The CDR3 totals 16 residues. CDR3: CASSLEAGGYNSPLHF. The CDR3 bases are TGTGCCAGCAGCTTAGAGGCAGGGGGTTATAATTCACCCCTCCACTTT.

This clonotype is termed medium-sized. The chain joins TRBV5-1 to TRBJ1-1; no definite D call. This CDR3 has 14 amino acids. The germline V gene has CDR1 SGHRS and CDR2 YFSETQ. Trimming shortened V by 5 bases and J by 3 bases, and 14 bases separated the two germline ends. The CDR3 region is CASRLTLLDTEAFF. CDR3 in DNA: TGCGCCAGCAGATTGACTCTTCTGGACACTGAAGCTTTCTTT.

Within the sample, this clonotype is medium-sized (0.01 to 0.1%). The V and J genes are TRBV27 and TRBJ2-7; D is unresolved. Trimming took off 3 bases at V and 1 base at J, with 7 bases between the two ends. CDR1 is MNHEY, CDR2 SMNVEV, per germline (reference sequence). This CDR3 has 13 residues. The CDR3: CASSLKNSYEQYF. CDR3 in DNA: TGTGCCAGCAGTTTGAAAAATTCCTACGAGCAGTACTTC.

The V call is TRBV3-1, the J call TRBJ1-5; 9 positions match TRBD1. Trimming at V came to 2 bases and at J to 3 bases, leaving 2 bases not matched to a gene. This CDR3 is built from 15 residues. Germline CDR1 is LGHDT and CDR2 is YNNKEL (reference sequence). The CDR3 reads CASSQRTGVNQPQHF. The CDR3 DNA reads as TGTGCCAGCAGCCAAAGGACAGGGGTCAATCAGCCCCAGCATTTT.

This clonotype is labeled medium-sized. The rearrangement uses TRBV4-2 and TRBJ2-5; TRBD2 aligns across 8 bases. The germline V gene encodes CDR1 LGHNA and CDR2 YNFKEQ. This CDR3 comprises 15 residues. The junction had 9 bases not matched to a gene; V was cut back by 4 bases and J by 5 bases. The CDR3 is CASSPSGSGDETQYF. Here the CDR3 DNA reads TGTGCCAGCAGCCCGTCGGGTAGCGGGGATGAGACCCAGTACTTC.

This clonotype was counted many times. This chain connects TRBV14 to TRBJ1-4; 8 bases are a match to TRBD1. There are 16 residues in the CDR3. V dropped 4 bases and J dropped 4; count of bases not matched to a gene: 8. Germline CDR1 and CDR2: SGHDN and FVKESK. CDR3 in amino acids: CASSPGTGTNNEKLFF. CDR3 DNA sequence: TGTGCCAGCAGCCCCGGGACAGGAACTAATAATGAAAAACTGTTTTTT.

In this sample, this clonotype turned up many times. The chain has TRBV5-1 and TRBJ1-1; D is possibly TRBD1 (6 bases). V was trimmed by 4 bases and J by 5 bases, leaving 21 bases between them. The germline CDR1 and CDR2 sequences are SGHRS and YFSETQ. This CDR3 spans 16 amino acids. The CDR3 region is CASSLLSTRGGTEAFF. DNA of the CDR3: TGCGCCAGCAGCCTCCTTAGTACCAGGGGAGGTACTGAAGCTTTCTTT.

This clonotype was counted a few times. The V call is TRBV5-5, the J call TRBJ1-1; possible D gene TRBD1, 5 bases. Between the trimmed V and J ends, which lost 4 bases and 2 bases, there was a span of 18 bases. This CDR3 comprises 16 residues. CDR1 and CDR2 (germline): SGHKS, YYEKEE (reference sequence). Here the CDR3 DNA reads TGTGCCAGCAGCCAAATGCAGATCAGGGTAAACACTGAAGCTTTCTTT. This codes for CASSQMQIRVNTEAFF.

This clonotype counts as medium-sized. The genes are TRBV27 and TRBJ2-1; no clear D gene. This CDR3 has 16 amino acids. From germline, CDR1 is MNHEY and CDR2 SMNVEV (reference sequence). V was shortened by 6 bases and J by 5 bases, with 20 bases between the two germline ends. The CDR3 sequence is CASRASRAPDNNEQFF. The CDR3 bases are TGTGCCAGCAGAGCGTCTAGGGCCCCCGATAACAATGAGCAGTTCTTC.

CDR3 sequence: CASNPSGQGGIYGYTF. The CDR3 DNA reads TGTGCCAGCAATCCCTCCGGCCAGGGGGGAATCTATGGCTACACCTTC. The chain links TRBV27 to TRBJ1-2; 7 bases are shared with TRBD1. The CDR3 length is 16 residues. Germline loops: CDR1 MNHEY, CDR2 SMNVEV (reference sequence). After removal of 7 bases from V and 4 bases from J, the junction contained 15 bases not matched to a gene.

This clonotype has just a few counts. This chain connects TRBV7-9 to TRBJ1-2; D uncertain. Per germline, CDR1 SEHNR and CDR2 FQNEAQ (reference sequence). V was shortened by 0 bases and J by 5 bases, with 7 bases between the two germline ends. The CDR3 has 13 amino acids. CDR3 nucleotide sequence: TGTGCCAGCAGCTTAGCGCGAGGGTATGGCTACACCTTC. Translated: CASSLARGYGYTF.

The genes are TRBV9 and TRBJ2-3; D remains unclear. CDR3 length equals 13 residues. In germline, CDR1 is SGDLS, CDR2 YYNGEE. V dropped 3 bases and J dropped 2 bases, with 7 bases sitting between them. In DNA form, the CDR3 reads TGTGCCAGCAGCGGAACAGCCACAGATACGCAGTATTTT. It translates to CASSGTATDTQYF. The whole variable domain, remainder taken from reference TRBV9 and TRBJ2-3, is DSGVTQTPKHLITATGQRVTLRCSPRSGDLSVYWYQQSLDQGLQFLIQYYNGEERAKGNILERFSAQQFPDLHSELNLSSLELGDSALYFCASSGTATDTQYFGPGTRLTVL.

The genes are TRBV19 and TRBJ1-5; D is undetermined. Germline V lookup: CDR1 LNHDA, CDR2 SQIVND (reference sequence). V was shortened by 5 bases and J by 4 bases, with 18 bases between the two germline ends. This CDR3 has 16 amino acids. CDR3 loop: CASSPGGPHLNQPQHF. In DNA form, the CDR3 reads TGTGCCAGTAGTCCCGGAGGGCCTCACTTGAATCAGCCCCAGCATTTT. Drawing the rest from reference TRBV19 and TRBJ1-5, the complete variable domain is DGGITQSPKYLFRKEGQNVTLSCEQNLNHDAMYWYRQDPGQGLRLIYYSQIVNDFQKGDIAEGYSVSREKKESFPLTVTSAQKNPTAFYLCASSPGGPHLNQPQHFGDGTRLSIL.

This chain uses TRBV6-6 with TRBJ1-3; D not resolved. The CDR3 totals 13 residues. V was cut by 3 bases and J by 2 bases, with 5 bases left in between. The germline gives CDR1 MNHNY, CDR2 SVGAGI (reference sequence). CDR3 DNA: TGTGCCAGCAGTTATCGAACTGGAAACACCATATATTTT. Its translation is CASSYRTGNTIYF.

This clonotype was detected ten times or more. The chain carries TRBV28 and TRBJ2-3; no definite D call. Germline V gives CDR1 MDHEN, CDR2 SYDVKM. This CDR3 region has 12 residues. Trimming took off 10 bases at V and 4 bases at J, with 12 bases between the two ends. CDR3 sequence reads: CATNDQADTQYF. The CDR3 nucleotides read TGTGCCACCAACGACCAGGCAGATACGCAGTATTTT.

Sample share makes this clonotype medium-sized. This chain links TRBV19 with TRBJ1-1; a weak D match, TRBD1 (5 bases). Germline lookup yields CDR1 LNHDA and CDR2 SQIVND (reference sequence). The CDR3 covers 16 residues. V was trimmed by 1 base and J by 1 base, leaving 13 bases between them. CDR3 sequence: CASSIAVGVKNTEAFF. In nucleotides, the CDR3 is TGTGCCAGTAGTATAGCTGTGGGGGTCAAGAACACTGAAGCTTTCTTT.